The present T cell receptor (beta chain) was sequenced within a study of shared clonotypes between healthy human individuals (dated by TCRdb to 2019 to 2021). In the study overall: A couple of women and a few men aged 18 to 49 years were included in the cohort. Per donor, three plates each were used for CD4 naive and CD4 memory, two for CD8 naive, and one for CD8 memory. The study deeply sequenced blood TCR repertoires of five healthy adults to estimate repertoire size and the extent of clonotype sharing between individuals. To increase sequencing depth and limit assay-specific biases, TCR repertoire library preparation and sequencing were carried out by different laboratories using diverse techniques. Per donor, leukapheresis produced somewhere between about 0.94 and 9 billion PBMCs. Broader findings and caveats from the paper: Rarefaction of sorted-subset datasets indicated incomplete sequencing despite the large sequencing depth. Clonotypes shared by all four sorted-subset donors showed higher generation probabilities than non-shared clonotypes. Sampling was restricted to blood, and TCR repertoires in tissues likely differ from the TCR repertoires found in blood. Pairwise subsampling indicated that sequencing depth was expected to affect the degree of clonotype sharing among donors. The small number of donors limited the genetic and exposure-history diversity represented. Sharing across a handful of donors was observed for about 4.8% of naive CD4, 3% to 4% of naive CD8, 2% to 2.5% of memory CD4, and approximately 0.41% of memory CD8 clonotypes. Naive subsets generally had larger estimated clonotype richness than memory subsets did.

Using the deep immunoSEQ assay, TCR CDR3 regions were amplified from genomic DNA by multiplex PCR. Extracted genomic DNA from each cell subset was distributed evenly across all wells of several immunoSEQ 96-well plates, and each plate was treated as a replicate. For sorted subsets, each replicate PCR was loaded with around 220 ng genomic DNA, equivalent to about 30,000 T cell genomes. Purified libraries were measured with a Qubit 3.0 fluorometer, size-checked on a Bioanalyzer 2100, and measured again with the KAPA Library Quantification kit. Each immunoSEQ 96-well plate was sequenced on its own single-read 150-cycle Illumina NextSeq 550 flow cell. In the authors' own workflow: Because the immunoSEQ output held only junctional sequences and lacked quality scores, the filtering could not match the filtering applied to full-length reads. To assign V/J genes and CDR3, sequences were annotated against IMGT germline references using PyIR, a Python wrapper for IgBLAST v1.9. Reads with weak V/J assignments (E-value above 1e-6), missing CDR3, stop codons, out-of-frame junctions, or ambiguous translated residues were removed. V3J clonotypes were defined as sequences sharing the same inferred V gene, J gene, and CDR3 amino acid sequence. To compute the percentage overlap between repertoires, the number of shared unique clonotypes was divided by the size of the smaller repertoire. RTK rarefaction, the Chao1 estimator, and Recon v2.1 estimates of unobserved clonotypes were used to assess repertoire richness. Generation probabilities for all TCRbeta clonotypes obtained by the gDNA method from a handful of donors were computed using OLGA. TCRdb stores this immuneACCESS table with in-frame sequences only. Part of the clones is absent; in the studies checked, under half of the shortfall reflects unresolved V genes, and no reason is known for the rest. The D gene and trimming were derived from the DNA, and the V and J assignments and clone size from that table. This sample holds hundreds of thousands of clones; 96% were observed only once. The top ten hold 0.095% to 0.13% of the sample.

About this clone itself: Its antigen is currently not known. Nothing much larger sits one base from this clone, and base qualities are not available.

CDR1 and CDR2 (MDHEN, SYDVKM) derive from the germline V gene. Trimming leaves V shorter by 7 bases and J shorter by 5 bases, with the junction holding 6 bases beyond the gene matches. CDR3 length: 13 amino acids, cysteine to phenylalanine. Only the CDR3 region is kept as DNA, spanning 39 bases read in frame from base 1. For the CD8 naive samples, CD45RO-negative cells were positively selected for CCR7, yielding a CD45RA+CCR7+ population from which TemRA cells were excluded. The donors were healthy, HIV-negative adults who had no recently reported acute infections or vaccinations. All donors were Caucasian adults living in Nashville, Tennessee, USA. Blood was obtained by leukapheresis, after which PBMCs were separated by Ficoll-Histopaque density gradient centrifugation and cryopreserved in liquid nitrogen vapor phase. Analytical flow cytometry was used to check the purity and quantity of each magnetically sorted T cell population. Genomic DNA was isolated from each sorted fraction and quantified by UV absorbance on a Nanodrop 2000c.

Material: naive CD8+ T cells sorted from blood. This specimen's cell subset or site label, interpreted: CD45RA+CCR7+. The sequence was obtained from a woman aged 25 to 39 in good health. Rearrangement joined TRBV28 to TRBJ1-1; 8 middle bases align to TRBD1. The nucleotide sequence is TGTGCCAGCACCTTGACAGGGGTGACTGAAGCTTTCTTT. It encodes CASTLTGVTEAFF.